The 6 T cell receptor beta chains reported below all come from one sample, sequenced in a study of shared clonotypes between healthy human individuals. The naive CD8 subset, CD45RO-negative cells positively selected for CCR7, excluded terminally differentiated effector memory CD45RA+ cells. Sequenced by immunoSEQ multiplex PCR; TCRdb stores in-frame clones only, minus some. The sample includes about 580,000 clones, roughly 98% of them seen just once. Sequencing was performed on naive CD8+ T cells sorted from blood. The receptor set was obtained from a man younger than 40 in good health.

This chain connects TRBV11-2 to TRBJ2-7; D is perhaps TRBD2 (6 bases). V lost 2 bases to trimming and J lost 3 bases, with 14 bases between them. Germline V lookup: CDR1 SGHAT, CDR2 FQNNGV. The CDR3 has 15 residues. The CDR3 sequence: CASSLFAGPNYEQYF. The CDR3, as DNA: TGTGCCAGCAGCTTATTCGCGGGACCGAACTACGAGCAGTACTTC.

V usage is TRBV18 and J usage is TRBJ2-3; 13 bases match TRBD2. The CDR3 covers 21 residues. Germline trimming cut 5 bases from V and 0 bases from J; bases unmatched to any gene: 17. In germline, CDR1 is KGHSH, CDR2 LQKENI. The CDR3 DNA reads as TGTGCCAGCTCAACAAACTTTTTTTCGACTAGCGGGAGGACTAGCACAGATACGCAGTATTTT. Protein: CASSTNFFSTSGRTSTDTQYF.

V gene TRBV7-9 combines with J gene TRBJ2-1; D gene ambiguous. Germline assignment: CDR1 SEHNR and CDR2 FQNEAQ (reference sequence). CDR3 length equals 17 residues. V lost 1 base to trimming and J lost 3 bases, with 16 bases between them. The CDR3 nucleotides read TGTGCCAGCAGCTTAGAGGGTGTGGGCTTCCTCTACAATGAGCAGTTCTTC. Translated, it gives CASSLEGVGFLYNEQFF. Full variable domain (outside the CDR3, taken from reference TRBV7-9 and TRBJ2-1): DTGVSQNPRHKITKRGQNVTFRCDPISEHNRLYWYRQTLGQGPEFLTYFQNEAQLEKSRLLSDRFSAERPKGSFSTLEIQRTEQGDSAMYLCASSLEGVGFLYNEQFFGPGTRLTVL.

This chain links TRBV7-9 with TRBJ2-7, with D maybe TRBD2 (5 bases). The CDR3 is 11 amino acids. V was clipped by 8 bases and J by 3 bases, with 8 bases between them. CDR1 is SEHNR and CDR2 is FQNEAQ in the germline V gene (reference sequence). In nucleotides, the CDR3 is TGTGCCAGCCGAGGACTCTACGAGCAGTACTTC. The encoded protein is CASRGLYEQYF.

The CDR3 nucleotides are TGTGCCAGCAATGCTGCCGGGACAGGGTTTGTCCTCGAGCAGTACTTC. Protein product: CASNAAGTGFVLEQYF. This chain joins TRBV27 and TRBJ2-7; 9 positions match TRBD1. With 7 bases clipped from V and 6 bases from J, the junction kept 16 bases outside the gene matches. The CDR3 is 16 residues long. CDR1 is MNHEY, CDR2 SMNVEV, per germline (reference sequence).

The gene calls are TRBV6-6 and TRBJ1-2; unclear D gene. This CDR3 is built from 12 residues. Germline V gene sequence: CDR1 MNHNY, CDR2 SVGAGI (reference sequence). V shed 6 bases and J shed 1 base, with 6 bases lying between them. Here the CDR3 DNA reads TGTGCCAGCAGCGACTTTAACTATGGCTACACCTTC. This translates into CASSDFNYGYTF.